This entry lists 3 T cell receptor beta chains sequenced from one sample in a study of T cell responses to AZD1222 COVID-19 vaccine. This table comes from immunoSEQ multiplex PCR, and its TCRdb copy is limited to in-frame clones, with some not included. The table has 200,000 or so clones, 80% to 90% seen once. This specimen was peripheral blood, taken on day 0 of MenACWY control vaccination. The receptors stem from an adult in good health.

This clone was picked up a small number of times. V is TRBV5-4 and J is TRBJ2-7; TRBD2 agrees at 11 bases. Germline assignment: CDR1 SGHNT and CDR2 YYREEE (reference sequence). The length of the CDR3 is 16 residues. V lost 0 bases, J lost 6 bases, and 8 bases stayed unmatched. The CDR3 nucleotides read TGTGCCAGCAGCTTGGGGACACTAGCGGGAGCATTCGAGCAGTACTTC. This gives the protein CASSLGTLAGAFEQYF.

This clone was detected once. This chain links TRBV7-9 with TRBJ1-5; no reliable D call. Deletions cut 1 base from V and 7 bases from J, with 8 bases between. The germline V gene has CDR1 SEHNR and CDR2 FQNEAQ (reference sequence). The CDR3 is 13 residues long. The CDR3 nucleotides read TGTGCCAGCAGCTTAGGGGATGAGCAGCCCCAGCATTTT. Protein sequence: CASSLGDEQPQHF.

The chain combines TRBV6-5 with TRBJ1-1; D is perhaps TRBD1 (5 bases). Germline V CDR1 and CDR2: MNHEY, SVGAGI. The CDR3 covers 13 residues. V was clipped by 7 bases and J by 2 bases, with 11 bases between them. CDR3 amino acids: CASTAGPNTEAFF. DNA of the CDR3: TGTGCCAGCACGGCAGGGCCTAACACTGAAGCTTTCTTT.